This entry lists 3 T cell receptor beta chains sequenced from one sample in a study of blood T cell repertoires in COVID-19. The protocol was immunoSEQ multiplex PCR, while the TCRdb copy is restricted to in-frame clones and leaves out a portion. The sample records about 120,000 clones, about 83% being singletons. The sequenced sample consisted of peripheral blood. Every receptor here comes from a man aged 60-69 years with acute or convalescent COVID-19.

The CDR3 bases are TGTGCCAGCAGTCCTAGCGGGAGCCTCTACGAGCAGTACTTC. The encoded protein is CASSPSGSLYEQYF. The rearrangement uses TRBV6-5 and TRBJ2-7; 10 nucleotides align to TRBD2. The CDR3 totals 14 residues. Germline V gene lookup returns CDR1 MNHEY and CDR2 SVGAGI. Trimming cost V 5 bases and J 3 bases; bases outside gene matches: 4.

The chain joins TRBV5-4 to TRBJ2-1, with TRBD1 identical over 9 bases. This CDR3 is built from 13 residues. Germline V gene lookup returns CDR1 SGHNT and CDR2 YYREEE (reference sequence). With 4 bases clipped from V and 7 bases from J, the junction kept 3 bases outside the gene matches. The CDR3 protein is CASSPGQGNEQFF. Written as DNA, the CDR3 is TGTGCCAGCAGCCCAGGACAGGGGAATGAGCAGTTCTTC.

The chain carries TRBV7-2 and TRBJ2-7; no reliable D call. CDR1 is SGHTA, CDR2 FQGNSA, per germline. The CDR3 length is 15 residues. The V gene lost 3 bases and the J gene lost 6 bases, with 18 bases spanning the gap. The CDR3: CASSFLTSAVGEQYF. CDR3 nucleotide sequence: TGTGCCAGCAGCTTTCTGACATCCGCCGTGGGCGAGCAGTACTTC.